This TCR beta chain was identified in a study of T cell responses to AZD1222 COVID-19 vaccine. Findings and caveats of the study: Clonal diversity may have been underestimated in mostly white British donors. With dominance at 160-218 and 743-854, vaccine-associated CD4 TCRs spanned spike. Of spike-specific TCRs, nearly half reportedly target regions left unmutated in variants.

This clone was seen a few times. The target antigen is unknown. The CDR3 has 13 amino acids. Looked up from germline, CDR1 is SGHKS and CDR2 is YYEKEE (reference sequence). V lost 2 bases and J lost 7, with 9 bases in between. TCRdb's table, derived via immunoSEQ multiplex PCR, lists solely in-frame clones and lacks some. The sample holds 150,000 to 200,000 clones, just over 85% seen once. Here the sequenced sample was peripheral blood, taken 28 days after the second AZD1222 dose. The J gene is TRBJ1-4, the V gene TRBV5-5; D gene unclear. This receptor was identified in an adult who received the AZD1222 COVID-19 vaccine. The CDR3 loop is CASSLQRGEKLFF. CDR3 in DNA: TGTGCCAGCAGCTTACAACGAGGTGAAAAACTGTTTTTT.